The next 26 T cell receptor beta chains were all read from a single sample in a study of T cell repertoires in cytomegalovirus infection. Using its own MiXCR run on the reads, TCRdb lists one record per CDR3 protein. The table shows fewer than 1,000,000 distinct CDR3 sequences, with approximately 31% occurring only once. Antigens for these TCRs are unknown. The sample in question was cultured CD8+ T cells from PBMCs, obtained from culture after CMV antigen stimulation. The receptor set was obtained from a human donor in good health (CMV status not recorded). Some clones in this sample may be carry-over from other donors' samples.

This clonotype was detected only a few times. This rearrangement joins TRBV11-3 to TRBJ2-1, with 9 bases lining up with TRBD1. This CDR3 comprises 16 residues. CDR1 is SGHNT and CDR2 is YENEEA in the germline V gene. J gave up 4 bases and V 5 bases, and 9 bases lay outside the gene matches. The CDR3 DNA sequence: TGTGCCAGCAGCGTCCGGGACAGGGCGCCATACAATGAGCAGTTCTTC. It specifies CASSVRDRAPYNEQFF. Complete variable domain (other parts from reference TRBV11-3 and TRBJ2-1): EAGVVQSPRYKIIEKKQPVAFWCNPISGHNTLYWYLQNLGQGPELLIRYENEEAVDDSQLPKDRFSAERLKGVDSTLKIQPAELGDSAVYLCASSVRDRAPYNEQFFGPGTRLTVL.

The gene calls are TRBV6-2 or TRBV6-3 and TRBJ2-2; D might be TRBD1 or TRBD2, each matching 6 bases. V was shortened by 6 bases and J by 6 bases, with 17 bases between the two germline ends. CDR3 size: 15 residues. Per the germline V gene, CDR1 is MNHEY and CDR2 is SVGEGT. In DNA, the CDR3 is TGTGCCAGCAGAGTCGGGGGCCGTCGTTCCGGGGAGCTGTTTTTT. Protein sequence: CASRVGGRRSGELFF.

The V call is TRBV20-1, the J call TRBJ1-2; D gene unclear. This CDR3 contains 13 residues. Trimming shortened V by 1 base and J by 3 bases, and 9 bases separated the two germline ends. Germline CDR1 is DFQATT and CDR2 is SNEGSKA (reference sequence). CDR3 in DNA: TGCAGTGCTAGAGGACGGGGTGACTATGGCTACACCTTC. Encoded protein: CSARGRGDYGYTF.

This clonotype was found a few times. CDR3 sequence (DNA): TGTGCCAGCAGCTTAGCCCGGGACAACTCCTACGAGCAGTACTTC. It codes for CASSLARDNSYEQYF. The chain has TRBV7-8 and TRBJ2-7, with D possibly being TRBD1 (6 bases). Germline V gene data show CDR1 as SGHVS and CDR2 as FQNEAQ. V was clipped by 0 bases and J by 0 bases, with 9 bases between them. The CDR3 contains 15 residues.

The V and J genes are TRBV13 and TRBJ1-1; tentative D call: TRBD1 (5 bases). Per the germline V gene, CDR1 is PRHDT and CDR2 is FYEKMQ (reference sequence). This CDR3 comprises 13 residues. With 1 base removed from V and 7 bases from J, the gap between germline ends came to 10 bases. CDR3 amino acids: CASSLVAGFEAFF. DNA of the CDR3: TGTGCCAGCAGCTTAGTGGCAGGGTTTGAAGCTTTCTTT.

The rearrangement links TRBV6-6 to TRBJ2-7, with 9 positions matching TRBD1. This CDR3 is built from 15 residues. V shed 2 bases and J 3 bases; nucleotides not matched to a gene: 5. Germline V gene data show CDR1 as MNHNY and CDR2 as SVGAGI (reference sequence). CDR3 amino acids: CASSYTRTGDYEQYF. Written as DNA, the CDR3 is TGTGCCAGCAGTTACACCAGGACAGGGGACTACGAGCAGTACTTC.

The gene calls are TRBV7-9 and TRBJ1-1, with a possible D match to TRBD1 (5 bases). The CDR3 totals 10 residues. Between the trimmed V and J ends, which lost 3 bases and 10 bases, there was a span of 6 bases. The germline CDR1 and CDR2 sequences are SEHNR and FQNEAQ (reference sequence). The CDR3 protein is CASSFGGAFF. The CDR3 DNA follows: TGTGCCAGCAGCTTCGGGGGAGCTTTCTTT. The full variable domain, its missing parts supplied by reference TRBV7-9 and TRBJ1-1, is DTGVSQNPRHKITKRGQNVTFRCDPISEHNRLYWYRQTLGQGPEFLTYFQNEAQLEKSRLLSDRFSAERPKGSFSTLEIQRTEQGDSAMYLCASSFGGAFFGQGTRLTVV.

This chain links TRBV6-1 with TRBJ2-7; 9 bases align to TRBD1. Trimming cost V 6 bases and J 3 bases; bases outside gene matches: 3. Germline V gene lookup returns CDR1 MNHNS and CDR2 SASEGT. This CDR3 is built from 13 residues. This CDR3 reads CASRDRGIYEQYF. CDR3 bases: TGTGCCAGCAGGGACAGGGGTATCTACGAGCAGTACTTC.

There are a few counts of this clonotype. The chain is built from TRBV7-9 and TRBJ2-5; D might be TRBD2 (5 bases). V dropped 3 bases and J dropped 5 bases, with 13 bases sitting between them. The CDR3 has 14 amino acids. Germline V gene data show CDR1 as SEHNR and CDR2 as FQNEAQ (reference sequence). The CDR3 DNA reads TGTGCCAGCAGCTTCGGAGGACCTCGGGAGACCCAGTACTTC. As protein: CASSFGGPRETQYF.

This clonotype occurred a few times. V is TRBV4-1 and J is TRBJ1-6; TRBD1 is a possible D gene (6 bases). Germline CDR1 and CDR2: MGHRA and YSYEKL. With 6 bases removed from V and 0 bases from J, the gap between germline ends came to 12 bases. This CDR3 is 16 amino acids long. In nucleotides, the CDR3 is TGCGCCAGCAGTCAACAGGACAGCTCCTATAATTCACCCCTCCACTTT. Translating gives CASSQQDSSYNSPLHF.

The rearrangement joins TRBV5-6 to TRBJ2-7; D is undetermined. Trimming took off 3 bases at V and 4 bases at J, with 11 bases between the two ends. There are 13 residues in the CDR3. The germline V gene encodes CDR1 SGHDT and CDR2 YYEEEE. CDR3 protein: CASSSAKQYEQYV. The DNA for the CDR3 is TGTGCCAGCAGCTCGGCCAAGCAATACGAGCAGTACGTC.

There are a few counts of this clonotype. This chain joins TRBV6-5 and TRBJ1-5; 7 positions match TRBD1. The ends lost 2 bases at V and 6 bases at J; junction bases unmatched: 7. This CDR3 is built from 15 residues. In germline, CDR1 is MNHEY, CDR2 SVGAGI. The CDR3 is CASSYGPGGSQPQHF. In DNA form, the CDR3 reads TGTGCCAGCAGTTACGGGCCAGGGGGTAGTCAGCCCCAGCATTTT.

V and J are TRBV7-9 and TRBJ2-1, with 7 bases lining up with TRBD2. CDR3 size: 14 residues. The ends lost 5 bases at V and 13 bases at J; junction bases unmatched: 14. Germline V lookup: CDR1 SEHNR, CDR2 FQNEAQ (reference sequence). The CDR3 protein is CASSPREGVVVQFF. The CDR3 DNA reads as TGTGCCAGCAGCCCTAGGGAGGGAGTAGTTGTACAGTTCTTC.

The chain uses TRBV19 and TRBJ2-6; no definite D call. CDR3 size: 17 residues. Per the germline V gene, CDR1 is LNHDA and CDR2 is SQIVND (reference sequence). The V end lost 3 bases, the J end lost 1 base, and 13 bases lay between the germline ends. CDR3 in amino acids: CASSITLQPSGANVLTF. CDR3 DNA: TGTGCCAGTAGTATCACGTTACAACCGTCTGGGGCCAACGTCCTGACTTTC.

The CDR3 DNA reads TGCAGTGCTAGAGGCCTGACGAGGAGGACTAGCGGGGGATTATACAATGAGCAGTTCTTC. It specifies CSARGLTRRTSGGLYNEQFF. The genes are TRBV20-1 and TRBJ2-1; 13 bases fit TRBD2. This CDR3 region has 20 residues. V lost 1 base to trimming and J lost 4 bases; unmatched junction nucleotides: 16. Germline loops: CDR1 DFQATT, CDR2 SNEGSKA (reference sequence).

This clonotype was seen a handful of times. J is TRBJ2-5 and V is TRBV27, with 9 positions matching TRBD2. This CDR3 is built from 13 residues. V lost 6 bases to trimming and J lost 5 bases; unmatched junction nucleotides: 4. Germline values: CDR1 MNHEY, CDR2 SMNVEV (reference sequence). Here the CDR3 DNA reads TGTGCCAGCAGGCGGGGGGGCCTGGAGACCCAGTACTTC. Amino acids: CASRRGGLETQYF.

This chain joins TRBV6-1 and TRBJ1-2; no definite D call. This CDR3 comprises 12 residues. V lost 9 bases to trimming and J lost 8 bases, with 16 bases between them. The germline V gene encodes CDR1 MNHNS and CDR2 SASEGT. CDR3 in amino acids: CASKHGVSGYTF. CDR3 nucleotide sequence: TGTGCCAGTAAACATGGAGTATCGGGCTACACCTTC.

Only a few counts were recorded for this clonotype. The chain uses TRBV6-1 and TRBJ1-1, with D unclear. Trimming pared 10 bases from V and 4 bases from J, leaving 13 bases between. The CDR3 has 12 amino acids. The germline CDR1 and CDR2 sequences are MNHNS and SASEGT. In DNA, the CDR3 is TGTGCCACCAAGACCCGGGCCACTGAAGCTTTCTTT. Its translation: CATKTRATEAFF.

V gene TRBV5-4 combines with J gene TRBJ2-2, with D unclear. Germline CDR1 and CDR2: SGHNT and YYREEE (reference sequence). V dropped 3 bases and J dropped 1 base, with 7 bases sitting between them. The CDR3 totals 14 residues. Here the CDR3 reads CASSSPQNTGELFF. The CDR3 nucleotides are TGTGCCAGCAGCTCACCCCAGAACACCGGGGAGCTGTTTTTT. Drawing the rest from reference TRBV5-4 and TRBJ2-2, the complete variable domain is ETGVTQSPTHLIKTRGQQVTLRCSSQSGHNTVSWYQQALGQGPQFIFQYYREEENGRGNFPPRFSGLQFPNYSSELNVNALELDDSALYLCASSSPQNTGELFFGEGSRLTVL.

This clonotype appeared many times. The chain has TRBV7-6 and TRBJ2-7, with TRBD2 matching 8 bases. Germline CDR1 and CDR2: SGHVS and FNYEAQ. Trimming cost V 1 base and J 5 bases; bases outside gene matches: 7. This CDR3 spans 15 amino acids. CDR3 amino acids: CASSLGRGADDEQYF. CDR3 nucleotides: TGTGCCAGCAGCTTAGGGCGGGGGGCCGACGACGAGCAGTACTTC. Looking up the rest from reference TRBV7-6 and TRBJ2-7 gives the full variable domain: GAGVSQSPRYKVTKRGQDVALRCDPISGHVSLYWYRQALGQGPEFLTYFNYEAQQDKSGLPNDRFSAERPEGSISTLTIQRTEQRDSAMYRCASSLGRGADDEQYFGPGTRLTVT.

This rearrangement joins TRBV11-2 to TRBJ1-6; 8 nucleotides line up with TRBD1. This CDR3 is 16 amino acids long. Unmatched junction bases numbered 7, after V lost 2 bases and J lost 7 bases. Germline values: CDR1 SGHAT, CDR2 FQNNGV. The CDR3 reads CASSLWTRTGNSPLHF. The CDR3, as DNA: TGTGCCAGCAGCTTATGGACCAGGACAGGGAATTCACCCCTCCACTTT.

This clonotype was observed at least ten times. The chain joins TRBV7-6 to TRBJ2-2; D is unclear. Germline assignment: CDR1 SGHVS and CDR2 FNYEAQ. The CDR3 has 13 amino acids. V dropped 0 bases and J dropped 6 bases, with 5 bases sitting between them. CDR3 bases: TGTGCCAGCAGCTTAGCGACCCCCGGGGAGCTGTTTTTT. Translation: CASSLATPGELFF.

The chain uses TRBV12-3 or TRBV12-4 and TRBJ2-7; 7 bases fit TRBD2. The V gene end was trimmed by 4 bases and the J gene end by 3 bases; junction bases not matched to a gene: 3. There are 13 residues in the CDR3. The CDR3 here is CASSYAGVYEQYF. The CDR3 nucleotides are TGTGCCAGCAGTTACGCGGGGGTCTACGAGCAGTACTTC.

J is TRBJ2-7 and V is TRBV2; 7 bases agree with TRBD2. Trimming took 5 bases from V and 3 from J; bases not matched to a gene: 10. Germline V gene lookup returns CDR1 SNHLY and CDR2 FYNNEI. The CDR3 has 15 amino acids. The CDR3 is CASSSLSGELYEQYF. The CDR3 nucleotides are TGTGCCAGCAGTTCCCTGAGCGGGGAACTCTACGAGCAGTACTTC.

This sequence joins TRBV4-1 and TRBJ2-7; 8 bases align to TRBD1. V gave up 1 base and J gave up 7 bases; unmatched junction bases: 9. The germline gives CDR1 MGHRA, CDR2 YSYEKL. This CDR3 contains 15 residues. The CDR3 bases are TGCGCCAGCAGCCAAGTTCCGGGACAGGAGGCGGAGCAGTACTTC. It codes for CASSQVPGQEAEQYF.

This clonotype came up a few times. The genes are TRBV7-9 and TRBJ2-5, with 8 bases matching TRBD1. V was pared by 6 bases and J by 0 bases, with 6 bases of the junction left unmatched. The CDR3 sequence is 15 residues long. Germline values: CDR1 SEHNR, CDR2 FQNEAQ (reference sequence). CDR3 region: CASRLGQEYQETQYF. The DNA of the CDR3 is TGTGCCAGCAGACTGGGACAGGAGTACCAAGAGACCCAGTACTTC.